This T cell receptor (beta chain) derives from a study of tumor-infiltrating lymphocytes in localized non-small cell lung cancer. Turning to this clone: Its antigen remains unidentified.

Germline lookup yields CDR1 MGHRA and CDR2 YSYEKL. There are 16 residues in the CDR3. V was pared by 6 bases and J by 5 bases, with 22 bases between. Profiling relied on immunoSEQ multiplex PCR, and the TCRdb table lists in-frame clones only, not all of them. The sample includes 15,000 to 20,000 clones, roughly two thirds of them seen just once. Overall study findings and caveats: Each assay used a separate piece of the same tissue.

Sequenced sample: lung tumor tissue. The receptor was isolated from a human donor with non-small cell lung cancer. The chain uses TRBV4-1 and TRBJ1-2, with D maybe TRBD1 (5 bases). The CDR3 nucleotides read TGCGCCAGCAGTCCGACTCCGGGGGAGGTACGGTATGGCTACACCTTC. This encodes CASSPTPGEVRYGYTF.